The 29 T cell receptor beta chains reported below all come from one sample, sequenced in a study of identical twins. In TCRdb, the 5' RACE reads were re-called with MiXCR into one record per CDR3 protein. The repertoire holds about 240,000 distinct CDR3 sequences, with roughly 13% as singletons. These data also formed part of another study, on yellow fever vaccine responses in identical twins.

The sample was memory (CD45RO+) T cells sorted from blood. These receptors came from a woman between 18 and 29 years old in good health.

To note about this clonotype: A much larger clone lies one base from this, so it may be a read error. This chain connects TRBV12-3 or TRBV12-4 to TRBJ1-6; the match to TRBD1 covers 7 bases. The CDR3 has 13 residues. J was trimmed by 10 bases and V by 8 bases; bases with no gene match: 8. CDR3 residues: CASVEGAGSPLHF. CDR3 bases: TGTGCCAGCGTGGAGGGGGCGGGCTCACCCCTCCACTTT.

This clonotype was seen only a few times. The V and J genes are TRBV6-2 or TRBV6-3 and TRBJ2-2; D unclear. CDR1 and CDR2 (germline): MNHEY, SVGEGT. The CDR3 is made up of 13 amino acids. Trimming cost V 1 base and J 5 bases, with 5 bases left between them. CDR3 DNA: TGTGCCAGCAGTTACTGGCAGACCGGGGAGCTGTTTTTT. As protein: CASSYWQTGELFF.

This clonotype showed up just a few times. The chain joins TRBV4-3 to TRBJ2-1; either TRBD1 or TRBD2 may fit D (5 bases each). Trimming stripped 0 bases from V and 8 bases from J, with 17 bases between. The CDR3 sequence is 16 residues long. The germline V gene encodes CDR1 LGHNA and CDR2 YSLEER. The CDR3 region has the DNA TGCGCCAGCAGCCAAGAACTCGGGACCCCTGGCTATGAGCAGTTCTTC. This translates into CASSQELGTPGYEQFF.

This clonotype was seen a few times. V is TRBV3-1 and J is TRBJ1-1; D is ambiguous. Trimming took 1 base from V and 8 from J, leaving 11 bases between them. Germline lookup yields CDR1 LGHDT and CDR2 YNNKEL (reference sequence). CDR3 length: 13 amino acids. The CDR3, as DNA: TGTGCCAGCAGCCAAGGCGTCTATGGAGAAGCTTTCTTT. Residues: CASSQGVYGEAFF.

This clonotype was counted only a few times. The rearrangement uses TRBV7-9 and TRBJ2-5, with 8 nucleotides matching TRBD1. CDR3 length: 17 residues. In germline, CDR1 is SEHNR, CDR2 FQNEAQ (reference sequence). Trimming cost V 1 base and J 1 base; bases outside gene matches: 8. The CDR3, as DNA: TGTGCCAGCAGCTTAGGGGTACTTACAGGGGGCCAAGAGACCCAGTACTTC. Its translation: CASSLGVLTGGQETQYF. The full variable domain, rest sourced from reference TRBV7-9 and TRBJ2-5, is DTGVSQNPRHKITKRGQNVTFRCDPISEHNRLYWYRQTLGQGPEFLTYFQNEAQLEKSRLLSDRFSAERPKGSFSTLEIQRTEQGDSAMYLCASSLGVLTGGQETQYFGPGTRLLVL.

The genes are TRBV7-2 and TRBJ2-1, with 9 bases lining up with TRBD2. Losses at the gene ends were 3 bases for V and 8 bases for J; bases not matched to a gene: 8. The CDR3 loop spans 15 amino acids. The germline gives CDR1 SGHTA, CDR2 FQGNSA. CDR3 bases: TGTGCCAGCAGCTTTCTAGCGGGAACTATGTATGAGCAGTTCTTC. Its translation: CASSFLAGTMYEQFF.

This clonotype showed up just a few times. This chain connects TRBV7-9 to TRBJ2-1; 7 nucleotides match TRBD1. The V gene end was trimmed by 3 bases and the J gene end by 0 bases; junction bases not matched to a gene: 5. This CDR3 contains 16 residues. Germline CDR1 SEHNR, CDR2 FQNEAQ (reference sequence). The CDR3 is CASSFRTGSSYNEQFF. Here the CDR3 DNA reads TGTGCCAGCAGCTTCAGGACAGGAAGCTCCTACAATGAGCAGTTCTTC.

The chain carries TRBV3-1 and TRBJ2-7; 10 bases agree with TRBD1. The CDR3 totals 13 residues. Germline values: CDR1 LGHDT, CDR2 YNNKEL (reference sequence). J gave up 6 bases and V 2 bases, and 1 base lay outside the gene matches. In DNA, the CDR3 is TGTGCCAGCAGCCAACGGACAGGGGGCGAGCAGTACTTC. Residues: CASSQRTGGEQYF.

This clonotype was observed a few times. The V and J genes are TRBV29-1 and TRBJ1-2; 9 bases agree with TRBD1. The germline gives CDR1 SQVTM, CDR2 ANQGSEA. This CDR3 is built from 14 residues. V lost 6 bases, J lost 4 bases, and 9 bases stayed unmatched. The CDR3 DNA sequence: TGCAGCGTCCCCCCGGGACAGGGCTTCTATGGCTACACCTTC. Translating it yields CSVPPGQGFYGYTF.

This clonotype was seen many times. This chain connects TRBV7-2 to TRBJ2-2, with D possibly matching TRBD1 (6 bases). The CDR3 totals 15 residues. V lost 5 bases and J 1 base, leaving 11 bases between the germline ends. Per the germline V gene, CDR1 is SGHTA and CDR2 is FQGNSA. CDR3 sequence reads: CASSPTTGNTGELFF. For the CDR3, the DNA is TGTGCCAGCAGCCCGACGACAGGGAACACCGGGGAGCTGTTTTTT.

This clonotype was observed a few times. This chain joins TRBV5-1 and TRBJ2-7, with 9 bases matching TRBD1. Germline assignment: CDR1 SGHRS and CDR2 YFSETQ. The CDR3 is 15 residues long. Trimming at V came to 3 bases and at J to 6 bases, leaving 10 bases not matched to a gene. CDR3 amino acids: CASSSAGTGFPEQYF. The CDR3, as DNA: TGCGCCAGCAGCTCGGCCGGGACAGGGTTTCCCGAGCAGTACTTC.

V usage is TRBV6-5 and J usage is TRBJ1-3, with 7 positions matching TRBD1. CDR1 and CDR2 (germline): MNHEY, SVGAGI. There are 15 residues in the CDR3. Germline trimming cut 2 bases from V and 0 bases from J; bases unmatched to any gene: 1. The CDR3 region is CASSYGTDSGNTIYF. The DNA for the CDR3 is TGTGCCAGCAGTTACGGGACAGACTCTGGAAACACCATATATTTT.

The table lists this clonotype with a few counts. The chain joins TRBV21-1 to TRBJ2-7; the table names TRBD2, a call not compared with the DNA. TRBV21-1 is recorded as a pseudogene. This CDR3 is built from 15 residues. The CDR3 protein is CASSKERGGRYEQYF. The CDR3 DNA sequence: TGTGCCAGCAGCAAAGAACGGGGGGGCCGTTACGAGCAGTACTTC.

This clonotype was seen more than once but under ten times. This chain joins TRBV27 and TRBJ2-3; tentatively, D is TRBD2 (5 bases). The CDR3 sequence is 12 residues long. In germline, CDR1 is MNHEY, CDR2 SMNVEV (reference sequence). Trimming took 6 bases from V and 8 from J, leaving 12 bases between them. CDR3 DNA: TGTGCCAGCAGCAACACGGGAAGTACGCAGTATTTT. Protein product: CASSNTGSTQYF.

The gene calls are TRBV5-8 and TRBJ2-4; a possible D gene is TRBD2 (6 bases). Trimming cost V 4 bases and J 0 bases, with 8 bases left between them. Germline V gives CDR1 SGHTS, CDR2 YDEGEE. CDR3 size: 14 residues. CDR3 residues: CASSGGLAKNIQYF. The CDR3 region has the DNA TGTGCCAGCAGCGGGGGACTAGCCAAAAACATTCAGTACTTC.

This sequence joins TRBV11-2 and TRBJ2-5; D call uncertain. The CDR3 covers 17 residues. V was cut by 6 bases and J by 0 bases, with 20 bases left in between. Germline V lookup: CDR1 SGHAT, CDR2 FQNNGV. CDR3 protein: CASSPTYSLGYQETQYF. CDR3 coding DNA: TGTGCCAGCAGTCCTACATACTCTCTGGGGTACCAAGAGACCCAGTACTTC.

The chain has TRBV7-2 and TRBJ2-7; D is unclear. The CDR3 consists of 15 residues. V lost 1 base to trimming and J lost 2 bases, with 12 bases between them. Germline V gene data show CDR1 as SGHTA and CDR2 as FQGNSA. The CDR3 reads CASSLVEGRTYEQYF. CDR3 nucleotides: TGTGCCAGCAGCTTAGTTGAAGGCAGAACCTACGAGCAGTACTTC. Combining the CDR3 with reference TRBV7-2 and TRBJ2-7 gives the whole variable domain GAGVSQSPSNKVTEKGKDVELRCDPISGHTALYWYRQSLGQGLEFLIYFQGNSAPDKSGLPSDRFSAERTGGSVSTLTIQRTQQEDSAVYLCASSLVEGRTYEQYFGPGTRLTVT.

This chain uses TRBV20-1 with TRBJ2-7; 9 bases match TRBD1. This CDR3 is 17 amino acids long. From germline, CDR1 is DFQATT and CDR2 SNEGSKA (reference sequence). Trimming cost V 3 bases and J 2 bases; bases outside gene matches: 14. The CDR3 DNA follows: TGCAGTGCTAGGGGCCCCCTCCGGGACAGGGTCCCCTACGAGCAGTACTTC. It yields the protein CSARGPLRDRVPYEQYF.

Concerning this clonotype itself: A much larger clone lies a single base off, so this may be a read error. The chain links TRBV18 to TRBJ2-1; perhaps TRBD1 as D (6 bases). CDR1 and CDR2 (germline): KGHSH, LQKENI. CDR3 size: 15 residues. CDR3 residues: CAGSPDRPDYNEQFF. The CDR3 DNA is TGTGCCGGCTCACCCGACAGGCCTGACTACAATGAGCAGTTCTTC.

This clonotype occurred a few times. The chain uses TRBV6-1 and TRBJ2-1; D uncertain. This CDR3 region has 16 residues. Trimming took 5 bases from V and 1 from J, leaving 15 bases between them. Germline V gene data show CDR1 as MNHNS and CDR2 as SASEGT. The CDR3 DNA reads as TGTGCCAGCAGTAGCCATAAGTTGGGTTCCTACAATGAGCAGTTCTTC. It encodes CASSSHKLGSYNEQFF.

This clonotype has a single count. V and J are TRBV30 and TRBJ2-7; 9 bases agree with TRBD2. The CDR3 is 14 residues long. CDR1 GTSNPN and CDR2 SVGIG come from the germline V gene (reference sequence). V shed 0 bases, J shed 7 bases, and the junction held 7 bases outside the gene matches. CDR3 sequence: CAWSVRGGAEEQYF. The CDR3 coding sequence is TGTGCCTGGAGTGTACGCGGGGGGGCGGAAGAGCAGTACTTC.

V is TRBV6-5 and J is TRBJ2-3; D not certain. V gave up 2 bases and J gave up 0 bases, with 9 bases separating them. The CDR3 runs 15 residues. CDR1 and CDR2 (germline): MNHEY, SVGAGI. The CDR3: CASSYRFTSTDTQYF. DNA of the CDR3: TGTGCCAGCAGTTACAGATTCACTAGCACAGATACGCAGTATTTT.

This clonotype was recorded many times. The chain combines TRBV19 with TRBJ2-7, with D unresolved. The ends were cut back, 3 bases at V and 2 bases at J, with 14 bases in the middle. Germline loops: CDR1 LNHDA, CDR2 SQIVND (reference sequence). The CDR3 is 15 residues long. The CDR3 reads CASSMWLRGTYEQYF. CDR3 in DNA: TGTGCCAGTAGTATGTGGCTTCGTGGGACCTACGAGCAGTACTTC.

This clonotype was counted between two and nine times. V usage is TRBV6-2 or TRBV6-3 and J usage is TRBJ1-5, with 7 bases identical to TRBD1. CDR1 MNHEY and CDR2 SVGEGT come from the germline V gene. The CDR3 contains 15 residues. V dropped 7 bases and J dropped 0; count of bases not matched to a gene: 6. The CDR3 DNA follows: TGTGCCAGCAATCCACAGGGGACTAGCAATCAGCCCCAGCATTTT. Translating gives CASNPQGTSNQPQHF.

This clonotype was recorded a few times. The chain recombines TRBV12-3 or TRBV12-4 with TRBJ2-7, with 12 bases aligning to TRBD2. This CDR3 is built from 14 residues. The V and J ends lost 7 bases and 6 bases, in that order; junction bases with no gene match: 7. Here the CDR3 DNA reads TGTGCCAGCAAAAAACTAGCGGGAGGCGTCGAGCAGTACTTC. It translates to CASKKLAGGVEQYF.

As concerns this clonotype: At one boundary the junction diverges from the germline segment, which might be a read error. The chain carries TRBV27 and TRBJ2-1; 9 nucleotides agree with TRBD2. CDR3 size: 16 residues. Germline CDR1 MNHEY, CDR2 SMNVEV (reference sequence). CDR3 bases: TGTGTCAGCAGTCCCAAAGGTAGCGGGAGAAGTAATGAGCAGTTCTTC. Translation gives CVSSPKGSGRSNEQFF.

V gene TRBV3-1 combines with J gene TRBJ2-5, with no clear D. With 0 bases removed from V and 6 bases from J, the gap between germline ends came to 5 bases. Germline CDR1 is LGHDT and CDR2 is YNNKEL (reference sequence). The length of the CDR3 is 12 residues. CDR3 loop: CASSQEKKTQYF. The CDR3 region has the DNA TGTGCCAGCAGCCAAGAAAAGAAGACCCAGTACTTC.

This clonotype has ten or more counts. The chain couples TRBV7-8 to TRBJ1-6, with TRBD1 matching 7 bases. The CDR3 extends over 13 amino acids. Germline CDR1 reads SGHVS; CDR2 reads FQNEAQ. Trimming removed 3 bases from V and 13 bases from J; junction bases left unmatched: 6. CDR3 amino acids: CASSFNRGGPLHF. The CDR3 DNA reads TGTGCCAGCAGCTTTAACAGGGGTGGGCCCCTCCACTTT.

This clonotype was observed many times. The CDR3 region is CASTPPGEGTQYF. CDR3 nucleotides: TGTGCCAGCACCCCCCCAGGGGAGGGGACCCAGTACTTC. V is TRBV6-1 and J is TRBJ2-5, with D perhaps matching TRBD2 (7 bases). V was trimmed by 7 bases and J by 7 bases, leaving 16 bases between them. This CDR3 spans 13 amino acids. Germline-derived CDR1 and CDR2 are MNHNS and SASEGT.